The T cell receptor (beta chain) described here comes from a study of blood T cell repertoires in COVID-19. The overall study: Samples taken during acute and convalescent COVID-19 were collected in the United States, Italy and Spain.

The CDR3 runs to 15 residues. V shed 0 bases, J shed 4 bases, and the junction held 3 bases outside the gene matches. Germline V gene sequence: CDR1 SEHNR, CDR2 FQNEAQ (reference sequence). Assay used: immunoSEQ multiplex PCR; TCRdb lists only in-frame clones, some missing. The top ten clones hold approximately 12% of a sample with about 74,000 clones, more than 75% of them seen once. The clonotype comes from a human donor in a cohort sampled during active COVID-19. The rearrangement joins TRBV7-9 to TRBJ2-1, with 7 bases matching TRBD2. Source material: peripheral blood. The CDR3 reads CASSLASGKYNEQFF. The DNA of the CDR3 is TGTGCCAGCAGCTTAGCGAGCGGGAAATACAATGAGCAGTTCTTC.